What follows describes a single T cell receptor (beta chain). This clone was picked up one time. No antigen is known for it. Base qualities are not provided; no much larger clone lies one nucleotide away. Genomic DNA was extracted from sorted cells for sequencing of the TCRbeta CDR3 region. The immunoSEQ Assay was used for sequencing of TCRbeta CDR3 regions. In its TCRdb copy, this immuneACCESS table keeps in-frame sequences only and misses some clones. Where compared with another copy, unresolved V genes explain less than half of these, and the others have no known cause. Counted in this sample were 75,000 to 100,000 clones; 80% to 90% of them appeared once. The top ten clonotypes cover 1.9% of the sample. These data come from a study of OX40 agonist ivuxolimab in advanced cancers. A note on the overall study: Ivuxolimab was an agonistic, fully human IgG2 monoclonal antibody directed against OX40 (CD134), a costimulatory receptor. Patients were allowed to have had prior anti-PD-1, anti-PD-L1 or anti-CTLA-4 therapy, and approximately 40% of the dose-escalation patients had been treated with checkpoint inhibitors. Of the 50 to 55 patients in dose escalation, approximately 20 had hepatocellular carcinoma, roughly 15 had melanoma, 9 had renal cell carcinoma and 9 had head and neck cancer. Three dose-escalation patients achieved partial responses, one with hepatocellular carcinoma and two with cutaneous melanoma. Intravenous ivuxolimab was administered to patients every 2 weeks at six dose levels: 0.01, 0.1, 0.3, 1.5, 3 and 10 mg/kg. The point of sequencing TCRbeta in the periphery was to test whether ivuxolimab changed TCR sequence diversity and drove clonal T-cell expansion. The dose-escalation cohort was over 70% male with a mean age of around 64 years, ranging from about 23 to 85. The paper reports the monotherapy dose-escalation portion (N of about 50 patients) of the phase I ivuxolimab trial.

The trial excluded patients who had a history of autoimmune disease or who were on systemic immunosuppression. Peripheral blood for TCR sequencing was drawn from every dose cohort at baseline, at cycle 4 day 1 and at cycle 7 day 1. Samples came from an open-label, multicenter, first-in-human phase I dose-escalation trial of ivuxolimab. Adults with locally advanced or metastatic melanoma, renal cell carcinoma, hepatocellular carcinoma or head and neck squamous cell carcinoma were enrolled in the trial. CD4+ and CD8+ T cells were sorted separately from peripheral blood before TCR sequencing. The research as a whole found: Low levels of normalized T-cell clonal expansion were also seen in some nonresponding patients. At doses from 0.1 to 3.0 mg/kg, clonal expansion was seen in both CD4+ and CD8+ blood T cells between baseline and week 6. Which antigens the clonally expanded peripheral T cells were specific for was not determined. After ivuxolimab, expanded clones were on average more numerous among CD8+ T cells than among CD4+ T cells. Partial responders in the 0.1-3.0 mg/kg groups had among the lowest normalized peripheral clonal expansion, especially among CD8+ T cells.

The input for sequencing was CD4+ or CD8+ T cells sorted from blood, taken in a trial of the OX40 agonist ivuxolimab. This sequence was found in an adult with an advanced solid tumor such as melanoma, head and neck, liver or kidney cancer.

The bases read TGCGCCAGCAGTCCGACCGGGACGGAGGACAATGAGCAGTTCTTC. It encodes CASSPTGTEDNEQFF. The receptor chain draws on TRBV23-1 and TRBJ2-1, with the D call tentatively TRBD1 or TRBD2, each fitting 5 bases. TRBV23-1 is classed as an ORF, of uncertain function. From the cysteine up to the phenylalanine, the CDR3 has a length of 15 residues. The sequence is cut down to CDR3 DNA, 45 bases in frame from base 1. V drops 4 bases and J drops 5 bases, leaving 15 bases in between.